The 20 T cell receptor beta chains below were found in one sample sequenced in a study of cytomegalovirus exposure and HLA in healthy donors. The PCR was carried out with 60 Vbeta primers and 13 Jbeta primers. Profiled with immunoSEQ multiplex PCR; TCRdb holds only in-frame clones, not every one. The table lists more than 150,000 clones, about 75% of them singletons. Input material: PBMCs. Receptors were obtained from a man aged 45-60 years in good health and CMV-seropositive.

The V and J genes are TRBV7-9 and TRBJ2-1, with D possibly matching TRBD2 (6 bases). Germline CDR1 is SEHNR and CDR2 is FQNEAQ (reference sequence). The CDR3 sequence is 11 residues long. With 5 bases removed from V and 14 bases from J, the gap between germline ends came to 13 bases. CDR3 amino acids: CASSLGDLEFF. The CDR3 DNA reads TGTGCCAGCAGCCTGGGGGACTTGGAGTTCTTC.

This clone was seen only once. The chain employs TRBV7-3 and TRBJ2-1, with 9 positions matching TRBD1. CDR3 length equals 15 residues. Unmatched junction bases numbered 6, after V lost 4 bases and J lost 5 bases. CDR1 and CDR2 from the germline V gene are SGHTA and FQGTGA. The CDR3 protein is CASSSPGQGHNEQFF. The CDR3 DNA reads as TGTGCCAGCAGCTCTCCGGGACAGGGACACAATGAGCAGTTCTTC.

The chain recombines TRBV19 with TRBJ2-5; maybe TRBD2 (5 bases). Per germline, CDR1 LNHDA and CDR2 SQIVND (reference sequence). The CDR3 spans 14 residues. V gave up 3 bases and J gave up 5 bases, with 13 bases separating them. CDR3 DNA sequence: TGTGCCAGTAGTATCTCGGGATTTGGTGAGACCCAGTACTTC. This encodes CASSISGFGETQYF.

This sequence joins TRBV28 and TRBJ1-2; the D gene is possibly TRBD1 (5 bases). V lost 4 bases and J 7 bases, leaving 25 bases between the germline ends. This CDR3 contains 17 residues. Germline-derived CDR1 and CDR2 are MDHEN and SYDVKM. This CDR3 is CASSSIPDTDLFRGYTF. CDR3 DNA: TGTGCCAGCAGTTCTATCCCGGACACTGACCTATTTCGTGGCTACACCTTC.

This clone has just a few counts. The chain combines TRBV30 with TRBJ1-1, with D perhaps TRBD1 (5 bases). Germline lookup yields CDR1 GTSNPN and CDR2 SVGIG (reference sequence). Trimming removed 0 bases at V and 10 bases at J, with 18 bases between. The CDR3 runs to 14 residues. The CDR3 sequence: CAWSVRAGIALAFF. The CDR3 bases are TGTGCCTGGAGTGTACGGGCAGGGATTGCCTTAGCTTTCTTT.

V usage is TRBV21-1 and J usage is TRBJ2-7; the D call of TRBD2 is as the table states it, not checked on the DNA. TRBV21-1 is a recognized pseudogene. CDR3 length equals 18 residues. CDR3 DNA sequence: TGTGCCAGCAGCAAATCTGGTCTAGCGGGGGCCTGCGGGTACGAGCAGTACGTC. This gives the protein CASSKSGLAGACGYEQYV.

The CDR3, as DNA: TGTGCCAGCAGCCTGCGGGGGGCGGGGGCGCACACTGAAGCTTTCTTT. It codes for CASSLRGAGAHTEAFF. The V call is TRBV7-3, the J call TRBJ1-1; TRBD1 might be the D (6 bases). The germline V gene has CDR1 SGHTA and CDR2 FQGTGA. The CDR3 has 16 amino acids. V was shortened by 5 bases and J by 3 bases, with 19 bases between the two germline ends.

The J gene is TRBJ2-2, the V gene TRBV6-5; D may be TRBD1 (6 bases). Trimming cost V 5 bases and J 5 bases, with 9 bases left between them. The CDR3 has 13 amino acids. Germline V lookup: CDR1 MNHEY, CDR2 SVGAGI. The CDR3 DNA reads TGTGCCAGCAGTCGAACAGGGACCGGGGAGCTGTTTTTT. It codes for CASSRTGTGELFF.

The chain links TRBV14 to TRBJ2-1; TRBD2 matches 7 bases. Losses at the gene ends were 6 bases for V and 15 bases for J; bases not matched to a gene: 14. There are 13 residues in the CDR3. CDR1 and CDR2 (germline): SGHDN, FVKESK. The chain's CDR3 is CASRLGGEVMPFF. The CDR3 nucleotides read TGTGCCAGCAGACTTGGGGGGGAAGTAATGCCGTTCTTC.

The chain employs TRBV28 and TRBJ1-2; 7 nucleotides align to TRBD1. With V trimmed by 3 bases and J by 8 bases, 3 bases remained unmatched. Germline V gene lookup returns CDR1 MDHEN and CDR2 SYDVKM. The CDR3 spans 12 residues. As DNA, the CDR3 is TGTGCCAGCAGTTTGAGGGGGCGAGGCTACACCTTC. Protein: CASSLRGRGYTF.

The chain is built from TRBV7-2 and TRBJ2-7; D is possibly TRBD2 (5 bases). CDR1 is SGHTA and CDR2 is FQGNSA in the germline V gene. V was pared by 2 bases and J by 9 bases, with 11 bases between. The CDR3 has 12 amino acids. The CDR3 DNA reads TGTGCCAGCAGCTTAAGCAGCGGCCGGCAGTACTTC. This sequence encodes CASSLSSGRQYF.

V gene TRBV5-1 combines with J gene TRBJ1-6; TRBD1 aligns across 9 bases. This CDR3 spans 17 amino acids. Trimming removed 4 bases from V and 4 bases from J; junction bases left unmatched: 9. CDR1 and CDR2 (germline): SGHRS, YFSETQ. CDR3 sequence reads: CASSQGQGGVYNSPLHF. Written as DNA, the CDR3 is TGCGCCAGCAGCCAGGGACAGGGAGGGGTATATAATTCACCCCTCCACTTT.

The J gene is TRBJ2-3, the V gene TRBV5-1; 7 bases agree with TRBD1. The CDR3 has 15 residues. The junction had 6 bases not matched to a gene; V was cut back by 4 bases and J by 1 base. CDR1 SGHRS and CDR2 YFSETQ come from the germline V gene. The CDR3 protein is CASSAQGFRTDTQYF. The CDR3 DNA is TGCGCCAGCAGCGCACAGGGGTTCCGCACAGATACGCAGTATTTT.

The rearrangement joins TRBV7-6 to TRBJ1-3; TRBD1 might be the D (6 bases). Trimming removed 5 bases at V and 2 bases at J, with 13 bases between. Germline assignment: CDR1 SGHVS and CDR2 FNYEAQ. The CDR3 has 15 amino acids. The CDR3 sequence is CASSPGTKTGNTIYF. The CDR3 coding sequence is TGTGCCAGCAGCCCTGGGACAAAAACTGGAAACACCATATATTTT.

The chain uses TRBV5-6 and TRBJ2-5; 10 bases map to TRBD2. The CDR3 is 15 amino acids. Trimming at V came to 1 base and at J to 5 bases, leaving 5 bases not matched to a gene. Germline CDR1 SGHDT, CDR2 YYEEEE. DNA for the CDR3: TGTGCCAGCAGCTTGTTAGCGGGGGGCGGGGAGACCCAGTACTTC. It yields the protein CASSLLAGGGETQYF.

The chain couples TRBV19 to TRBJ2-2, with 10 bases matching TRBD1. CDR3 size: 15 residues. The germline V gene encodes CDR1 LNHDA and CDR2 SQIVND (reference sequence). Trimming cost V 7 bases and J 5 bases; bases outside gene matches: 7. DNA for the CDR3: TGTGCCAGTACAACCGGGACAGGGGAGACCGGGGAGCTGTTTTTT. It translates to CASTTGTGETGELFF.

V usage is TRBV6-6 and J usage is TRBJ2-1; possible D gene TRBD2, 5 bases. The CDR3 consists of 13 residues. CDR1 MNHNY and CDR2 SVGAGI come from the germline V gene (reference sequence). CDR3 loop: CAGKRDSYNEQFF. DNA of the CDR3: TGTGCAGGCAAACGGGACTCCTACAATGAGCAGTTCTTC.

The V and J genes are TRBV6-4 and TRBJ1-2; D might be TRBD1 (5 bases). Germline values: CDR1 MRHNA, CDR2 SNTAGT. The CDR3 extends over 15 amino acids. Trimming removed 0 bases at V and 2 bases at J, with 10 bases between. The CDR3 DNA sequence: TGTGCCAGCAGTGACTCGGGTGGGGCCAACTATGGCTACACCTTC. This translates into CASSDSGGANYGYTF.

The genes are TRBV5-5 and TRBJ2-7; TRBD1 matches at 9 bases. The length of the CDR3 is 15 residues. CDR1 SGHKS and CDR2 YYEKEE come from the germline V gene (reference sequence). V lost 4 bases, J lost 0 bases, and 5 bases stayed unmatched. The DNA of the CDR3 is TGTGCCAGCAGCACCGACAGGGGGATCTCCTACGAGCAGTACTTC. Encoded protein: CASSTDRGISYEQYF.

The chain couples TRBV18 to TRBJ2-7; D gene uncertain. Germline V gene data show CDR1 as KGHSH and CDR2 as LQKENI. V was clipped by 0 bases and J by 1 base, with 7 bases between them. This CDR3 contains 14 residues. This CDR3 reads CASSPPPQSYEQYF. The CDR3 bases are TGTGCCAGCTCACCACCCCCCCAATCCTACGAGCAGTACTTC.